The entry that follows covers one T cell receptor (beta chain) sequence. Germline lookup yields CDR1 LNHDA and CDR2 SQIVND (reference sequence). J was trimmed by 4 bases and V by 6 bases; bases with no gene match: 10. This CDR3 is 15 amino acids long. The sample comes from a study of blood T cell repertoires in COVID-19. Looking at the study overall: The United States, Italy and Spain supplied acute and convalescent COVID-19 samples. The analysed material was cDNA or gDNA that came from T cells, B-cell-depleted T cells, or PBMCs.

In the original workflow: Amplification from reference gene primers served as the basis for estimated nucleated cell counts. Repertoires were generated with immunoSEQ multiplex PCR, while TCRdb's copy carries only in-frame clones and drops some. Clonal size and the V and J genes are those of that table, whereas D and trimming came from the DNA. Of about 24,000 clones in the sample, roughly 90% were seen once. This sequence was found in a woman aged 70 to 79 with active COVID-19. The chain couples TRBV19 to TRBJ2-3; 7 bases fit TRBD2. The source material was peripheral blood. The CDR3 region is CASSISGAYSDTQYF. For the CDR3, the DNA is TGTGCCAGTAGCATAAGCGGGGCGTATTCAGATACGCAGTATTTT. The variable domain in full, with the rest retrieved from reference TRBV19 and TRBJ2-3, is DGGITQSPKYLFRKEGQNVTLSCEQNLNHDAMYWYRQDPGQGLRLIYYSQIVNDFQKGDIAEGYSVSREKKESFPLTVTSAQKNPTAFYLCASSISGAYSDTQYFGPGTRLTVL.